What follows are 32 T cell receptor beta chains derived from one specimen sequenced in a study of shared clonotypes between healthy human individuals. CD45RO-negative CD8 cells positively selected for CCR7 made up the naive population, which excluded terminally differentiated effector memory CD45RA+ cells. Method: immunoSEQ multiplex PCR; TCRdb's copy keeps in-frame clones and lacks some. Here the sample spans some 2,000,000 clones, approximately 95% being singletons. Source material: naive CD8+ T cells sorted from blood. These TCRs come from a man aged 18 to 29 in good health.

The chain has TRBV30 and TRBJ2-7; D is unresolved. The germline CDR1 and CDR2 sequences are GTSNPN and SVGIG (reference sequence). V shed 4 bases and J shed 2 bases, with 9 bases lying between them. This CDR3 spans 12 amino acids. The DNA for the CDR3 is TGTGCCTGGACAGGCGGAGCCTACGAGCAGTACTTC. Protein sequence: CAWTGGAYEQYF. Full variable domain (rest looked up from reference TRBV30 and TRBJ2-7): SQTIHQWPATLVQPVGSPLSLECTVEGTSNPNLYWYRQAAGRGLQLLFYSVGIGQISSEVPQNLSASRPQDRQFILSSKKLLLSDSGFYLCAWTGGAYEQYFGPGTRLTVT.

The chain links TRBV29-1 to TRBJ2-2; D might be TRBD2 (7 bases). Germline V gives CDR1 SQVTM, CDR2 ANQGSEA. The CDR3 is made up of 14 amino acids. Deletions cut 8 bases from V and 6 bases from J, with 19 bases between. In DNA form, the CDR3 reads TGCAGCCCACCCCTGGGGGGGGCGGCCGGGGAGCTGTTTTTT. Its translation is CSPPLGGAAGELFF.

In regard to this clone: Other nucleotide sequences in the sample specify the same CDR3. This rearrangement joins TRBV6-5 to TRBJ1-2, with TRBD1 identical over 7 bases. V lost 5 bases to trimming and J lost 8 bases; unmatched junction nucleotides: 5. There are 12 residues in the CDR3. Germline-derived CDR1 and CDR2 are MNHEY and SVGAGI. The CDR3 sequence is CASSDRVRGYTF. For the CDR3, the DNA is TGTGCCAGCAGTGACAGGGTCCGGGGCTACACCTTC.

V is TRBV18 and J is TRBJ2-1; 14 bases line up with TRBD2. The junction had 6 bases not matched to a gene; V was cut back by 1 base and J by 1 base. This CDR3 is built from 19 residues. Germline CDR1 is KGHSH and CDR2 is LQKENI. The CDR3 coding sequence is TGTGCCAGCTCACCACAAGTGACTAGCGGGAGGGAGTCCTACAATGAGCAGTTCTTC. Its protein is CASSPQVTSGRESYNEQFF.

The chain is built from TRBV6-1 and TRBJ2-6; a weak D match, TRBD2 (5 bases). Trimming shortened V by 4 bases and J by 9 bases, and 19 bases separated the two germline ends. The CDR3 sequence is 16 residues long. Germline CDR1 is MNHNS and CDR2 is SASEGT. The CDR3 sequence: CASSGLKGDVGNVLTF. The CDR3 DNA sequence: TGTGCCAGCAGTGGCTTGAAGGGAGATGTGGGCAACGTCCTGACTTTC.

This clone was counted only a few times. The gene calls are TRBV28 and TRBJ2-4; the D is unclear. The CDR3 is 13 residues long. Trimming cost V 3 bases and J 5 bases, with 8 bases left between them. The germline V gene has CDR1 MDHEN and CDR2 SYDVKM. This chain's CDR3 is CASSLGRENIQYF. CDR3 DNA: TGTGCCAGCAGTTTGGGCCGGGAAAACATTCAGTACTTC.

V gene TRBV6-6 combines with J gene TRBJ1-6; D remains unclear. Germline CDR1 is MNHNY and CDR2 is SVGAGI (reference sequence). The ends were cut back, 10 bases at V and 0 bases at J, with 10 bases in the middle. This CDR3 is built from 14 residues. The CDR3 reads CATSLSSYNSPLHF. The CDR3 nucleotides are TGTGCCACCTCACTAAGCTCCTATAATTCACCCCTCCACTTT.

This chain connects TRBV6-5 to TRBJ1-2; D not resolved. Germline V gene data show CDR1 as MNHEY and CDR2 as SVGAGI. This CDR3 has 15 amino acids. V was shortened by 0 bases and J by 3 bases, with 11 bases between the two germline ends. DNA of the CDR3: TGTGCCAGCAGTTACTCTCCCGGGTGGGACTATGGCTACACCTTC. Amino acid sequence: CASSYSPGWDYGYTF.

The gene calls are TRBV19 and TRBJ2-1; a possible D gene is TRBD1 (5 bases). The germline V and J ends were trimmed by 4 bases and 2 bases, with 12 bases remaining between them. The CDR3 is 15 amino acids. Per the germline V gene, CDR1 is LNHDA and CDR2 is SQIVND (reference sequence). CDR3 coding DNA: TGTGCCAGTAGTACCGTGACAGAAACCTACAATGAGCAGTTCTTC. Encoded protein: CASSTVTETYNEQFF.

V is TRBV27 and J is TRBJ1-2; possible D gene TRBD1, 5 bases. This CDR3 has 12 residues. Trimming removed 6 bases from V and 6 bases from J, with 11 bases in between. CDR1 is MNHEY, CDR2 SMNVEV, per germline (reference sequence). DNA of the CDR3: TGTGCCAGCAGGGGGGGGTCGAATGGCTACACCTTC. Its protein is CASRGGSNGYTF.

The V and J genes are TRBV6-6 and TRBJ2-5; D is undetermined. CDR3 length equals 13 residues. The V gene's germline CDR1 is MNHNY and CDR2 SVGAGI (reference sequence). V was cut by 2 bases and J by 1 base, with 5 bases left in between. The CDR3 region is CASSYDSQETQYF. As DNA, the CDR3 is TGTGCCAGCAGTTACGACTCCCAAGAGACCCAGTACTTC.

The chain is built from TRBV4-1 and TRBJ2-3, with D hard to call. The germline CDR1 and CDR2 sequences are MGHRA and YSYEKL. Trimming removed 3 bases from V and 0 bases from J, with 7 bases in between. The CDR3 sequence is 14 residues long. CDR3 in amino acids: CASSQLGSTDTQYF. In nucleotides, the CDR3 is TGCGCCAGCAGCCAGCTCGGGAGCACAGATACGCAGTATTTT.

On this clone itself: This sample also contains other DNA sequences that code for the same CDR3. The chain combines TRBV11-2 with TRBJ2-2; no definite D call. The CDR3 sequence is 13 residues long. The V and J ends lost 1 base and 4 bases respectively, with 4 bases between them. Germline loops: CDR1 SGHAT, CDR2 FQNNGV. The CDR3 DNA is TGTGCCAGCAGCTTAGGGAGCACCGGGGAGCTGTTTTTT. This encodes CASSLGSTGELFF. Together with reference TRBV11-2 and TRBJ2-2, the CDR3 gives the full variable domain: EAGVAQSPRYKIIEKRQSVAFWCNPISGHATLYWYQQILGQGPKLLIQFQNNGVVDDSQLPKDRFSAERLKGVDSTLKIQPAKLEDSAVYLCASSLGSTGELFFGEGSRLTVL.

DNA of the CDR3: TGCGCCAGCAGCCATGGGAAGGACAGGGGGCACGACGGCTACACCTTC. Its protein product is CASSHGKDRGHDGYTF. This chain links TRBV4-1 with TRBJ1-2; 11 bases line up with TRBD1. V shed 3 bases and J 8 bases; nucleotides not matched to a gene: 11. The CDR3 sequence is 16 residues long. Germline CDR1 is MGHRA and CDR2 is YSYEKL.

The rearrangement uses TRBV6-1 and TRBJ2-2, with D unclear. The CDR3 totals 13 residues. V lost 7 bases, J lost 1 base, and 7 bases lay in between. Germline values: CDR1 MNHNS, CDR2 SASEGT. This chain's CDR3 is CASIDWNTGELFF. For the CDR3, the DNA is TGTGCCAGCATAGACTGGAACACCGGGGAGCTGTTTTTT.

This sequence joins TRBV30 and TRBJ2-7, with D perhaps TRBD1 (6 bases). This CDR3 spans 14 amino acids. Germline-derived CDR1 and CDR2 are GTSNPN and SVGIG (reference sequence). V shed 2 bases and J shed 0 bases, with 11 bases lying between them. CDR3 DNA sequence: TGTGCCTGGAGTTTTCGGGACACCTCCTACGAGCAGTACTTC. It specifies CAWSFRDTSYEQYF. The whole variable domain, filled in from reference TRBV30 and TRBJ2-7, reads SQTIHQWPATLVQPVGSPLSLECTVEGTSNPNLYWYRQAAGRGLQLLFYSVGIGQISSEVPQNLSASRPQDRQFILSSKKLLLSDSGFYLCAWSFRDTSYEQYFGPGTRLTVT.

The rearrangement links TRBV23-1 to TRBJ2-5, with D possibly matching TRBD2 (7 bases). TRBV23-1 is known as an ORF, though its function is uncertain. This CDR3 is 15 amino acids long. V was cut by 0 bases and J by 5 bases, with 13 bases left in between. The chain's CDR3 is CASSQSGGAQETQYF. The CDR3 DNA sequence: TGCGCCAGCAGTCAATCAGGGGGGGCGCAGGAGACCCAGTACTTC.

Turning to this clone: In the same sample, other DNA sequences code for this CDR3. The gene calls are TRBV6-5 and TRBJ2-7, with D possibly being TRBD1 (6 bases). This CDR3 has 12 residues. Germline CDR1 is MNHEY and CDR2 is SVGAGI. The V gene lost 7 bases and the J gene lost 0 bases, with 7 bases spanning the gap. The CDR3 DNA reads TGTGCCAGCACAGGGGACTCCTACGAGCAGTACTTC. It codes for CASTGDSYEQYF.

The genes are TRBV30 and TRBJ1-4, with D possibly matching TRBD1 (6 bases). Trimming stripped 1 base from V and 8 bases from J, with 14 bases between. The CDR3 runs to 14 residues. Germline CDR1 is GTSNPN and CDR2 is SVGIG (reference sequence). The CDR3 DNA sequence: TGTGCCTGGAGTGGCACAGGGATTGGCGAAAAACTGTTTTTT. Amino acids: CAWSGTGIGEKLFF.

The chain uses TRBV7-6 and TRBJ2-5, with D hard to call. The end of the DNA fits TRBJ2-7 better, so the J call may be wrong. This CDR3 comprises 15 residues. CDR1 is SGHVS, CDR2 FNYEAQ, per germline. The CDR3 region is CASSLGASSSYEQYF. CDR3 DNA: TGTGCCAGCAGCTTAGGGGCGTCTAGCTCCTACGAGCAGTACTTC.

V and J are TRBV28 and TRBJ1-5, with no clear D. The germline V gene encodes CDR1 MDHEN and CDR2 SYDVKM. The CDR3 runs to 12 residues. V lost 2 bases, J lost 11 bases, and 10 bases lay in between. Written as DNA, the CDR3 is TGTGCCAGCAGTTTACAGTGGGAAGCCCAGCATTTT. Protein sequence: CASSLQWEAQHF.

The chain has TRBV27 and TRBJ2-7; D might be TRBD1 or TRBD2, each matching 5 bases. The CDR3 totals 15 residues. Trimming cost V 11 bases and J 2 bases, with 22 bases left between them. Germline lookup yields CDR1 MNHEY and CDR2 SMNVEV (reference sequence). In DNA, the CDR3 is TGTGCCTCAGCAGCTCAAGGGGAGATTACCTACGAGCAGTACTTC. This sequence encodes CASAAQGEITYEQYF.

The V and J genes are TRBV6-1 and TRBJ2-7; D is undetermined. The length of the CDR3 is 13 residues. The V and J ends lost 5 bases and 4 bases respectively, with 12 bases between them. Germline V gene sequence: CDR1 MNHNS, CDR2 SASEGT. Here the CDR3 DNA reads TGTGCCAGCAGTTTTCGGACCTCGTACGAGCAGTACTTC. Encoded protein: CASSFRTSYEQYF.

This chain links TRBV5-1 with TRBJ1-1; a weak D match, TRBD1 (6 bases). CDR1 and CDR2 (germline): SGHRS, YFSETQ. The ends were cut back, 1 base at V and 5 bases at J, with 15 bases in the middle. The CDR3 runs 15 residues. DNA for the CDR3: TGCGCCAGCAGCTTGACCCCAGGGGAGGGGACTGAAGCTTTCTTT. It is translated as CASSLTPGEGTEAFF. Variable domain in full (rest from reference TRBV5-1 and TRBJ1-1): KAGVTQTPRYLIKTRGQQVTLSCSPISGHRSVSWYQQTPGQGLQFLFEYFSETQRNKGNFPGRFSGRQFSNSRSEMNVSTLELGDSALYLCASSLTPGEGTEAFFGQGTRLTVV.

The chain joins TRBV13 to TRBJ2-7; 9 bases agree with TRBD1. Germline assignment: CDR1 PRHDT and CDR2 FYEKMQ (reference sequence). The CDR3 runs 15 residues. The junction had 9 bases not matched to a gene; V was cut back by 6 bases and J by 3 bases. CDR3 amino acids: CASRSLSGQGYEQYF. CDR3 DNA: TGTGCCAGCAGGAGCCTTTCGGGACAGGGCTACGAGCAGTACTTC.

J is TRBJ2-3 and V is TRBV4-1; D is unresolved. The CDR3 totals 16 residues. Per germline, CDR1 MGHRA and CDR2 YSYEKL. The ends were cut back, 0 bases at V and 0 bases at J, with 10 bases in the middle. CDR3 sequence reads: CASSQDGYLSTDTQYF. The CDR3 nucleotides read TGCGCCAGCAGCCAAGACGGTTACCTCAGCACAGATACGCAGTATTTT.

This chain connects TRBV9 to TRBJ2-3, with D possibly TRBD2 on 5 matching bases. V lost 0 bases, J lost 0 bases, and 11 bases lay in between. The CDR3 covers 16 residues. Germline V gene lookup returns CDR1 SGDLS and CDR2 YYNGEE. CDR3 amino acids: CASSVVGGLSTDTQYF. For the CDR3, the DNA is TGTGCCAGCAGCGTAGTTGGCGGGCTTAGCACAGATACGCAGTATTTT.

V is TRBV4-3 and J is TRBJ2-1; the D gene could be TRBD1 or TRBD2 (5 bases each). This CDR3 comprises 14 residues. The V gene's germline CDR1 is LGHNA and CDR2 YSLEER. V lost 0 bases to trimming and J lost 11 bases, with 14 bases between them. In DNA form, the CDR3 reads TGCGCCAGCAGCCAAGAATCGGGGCGGTTTCAGCAGTTCTTC. Its protein product is CASSQESGRFQQFF.

Note on this clone: Distinct nucleotide sequences in the sample also encode this CDR3. This rearrangement joins TRBV6-5 to TRBJ1-1; no definite D call. Germline V gene data show CDR1 as MNHEY and CDR2 as SVGAGI. The CDR3 length is 14 residues. The germline V and J ends were trimmed by 0 bases and 7 bases, with 12 bases remaining between them. The CDR3 spells CASSYSEGTLEAFF. For the CDR3, the DNA is TGTGCCAGCAGTTACTCTGAGGGAACGCTTGAAGCTTTCTTT.

The CDR3, as DNA: TGCGCCAGCAGCTTGAGGGCTGTAAGCTCCTACAATGAGCAGTTCTTC. Translated, it gives CASSLRAVSSYNEQFF. The chain joins TRBV5-1 to TRBJ2-1; unclear D gene. Germline assignment: CDR1 SGHRS and CDR2 YFSETQ. The ends were cut back, 1 base at V and 0 bases at J, with 11 bases in the middle. CDR3 size: 16 residues. The variable domain in full, completed from reference TRBV5-1 and TRBJ2-1, reads KAGVTQTPRYLIKTRGQQVTLSCSPISGHRSVSWYQQTPGQGLQFLFEYFSETQRNKGNFPGRFSGRQFSNSRSEMNVSTLELGDSALYLCASSLRAVSSYNEQFFGPGTRLTVL.

The rearrangement links TRBV5-6 to TRBJ1-1; TRBD1 agrees at 9 bases. Germline loops: CDR1 SGHDT, CDR2 YYEEEE. J was trimmed by 1 base and V by 4 bases; bases with no gene match: 2. The CDR3 sequence is 14 residues long. DNA for the CDR3: TGTGCCAGCAGCCGACAGGGGGGGAACACTGAAGCTTTCTTT. Translating gives CASSRQGGNTEAFF.

The chain recombines TRBV4-1 with TRBJ1-1; possibly TRBD1 for D (6 bases). This CDR3 has 15 amino acids. Trimming took off 1 base at V and 1 base at J, with 10 bases between the two ends. The V gene's germline CDR1 is MGHRA and CDR2 YSYEKL. The CDR3 here is CASSQVWGANTEAFF. Written as DNA, the CDR3 is TGCGCCAGCAGCCAAGTATGGGGGGCGAACACTGAAGCTTTCTTT.